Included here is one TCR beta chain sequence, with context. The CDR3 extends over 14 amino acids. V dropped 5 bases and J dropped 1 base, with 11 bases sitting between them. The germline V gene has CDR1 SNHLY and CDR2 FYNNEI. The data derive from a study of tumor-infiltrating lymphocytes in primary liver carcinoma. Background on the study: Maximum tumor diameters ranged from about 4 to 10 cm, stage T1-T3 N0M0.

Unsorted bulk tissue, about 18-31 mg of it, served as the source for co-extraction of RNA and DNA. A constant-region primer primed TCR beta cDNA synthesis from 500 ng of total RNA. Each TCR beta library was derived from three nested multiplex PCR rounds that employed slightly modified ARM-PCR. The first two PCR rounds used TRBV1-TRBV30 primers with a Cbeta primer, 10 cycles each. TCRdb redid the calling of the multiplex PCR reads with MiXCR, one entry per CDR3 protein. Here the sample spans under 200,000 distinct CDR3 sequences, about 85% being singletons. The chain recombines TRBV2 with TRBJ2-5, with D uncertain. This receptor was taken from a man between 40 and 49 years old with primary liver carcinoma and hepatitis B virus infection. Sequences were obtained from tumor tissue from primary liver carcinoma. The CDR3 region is CASSRSPSQETQYF. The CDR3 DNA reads TGTGCCAGCAGTAGAAGTCCTAGCCAAGAGACCCAGTACTTC.